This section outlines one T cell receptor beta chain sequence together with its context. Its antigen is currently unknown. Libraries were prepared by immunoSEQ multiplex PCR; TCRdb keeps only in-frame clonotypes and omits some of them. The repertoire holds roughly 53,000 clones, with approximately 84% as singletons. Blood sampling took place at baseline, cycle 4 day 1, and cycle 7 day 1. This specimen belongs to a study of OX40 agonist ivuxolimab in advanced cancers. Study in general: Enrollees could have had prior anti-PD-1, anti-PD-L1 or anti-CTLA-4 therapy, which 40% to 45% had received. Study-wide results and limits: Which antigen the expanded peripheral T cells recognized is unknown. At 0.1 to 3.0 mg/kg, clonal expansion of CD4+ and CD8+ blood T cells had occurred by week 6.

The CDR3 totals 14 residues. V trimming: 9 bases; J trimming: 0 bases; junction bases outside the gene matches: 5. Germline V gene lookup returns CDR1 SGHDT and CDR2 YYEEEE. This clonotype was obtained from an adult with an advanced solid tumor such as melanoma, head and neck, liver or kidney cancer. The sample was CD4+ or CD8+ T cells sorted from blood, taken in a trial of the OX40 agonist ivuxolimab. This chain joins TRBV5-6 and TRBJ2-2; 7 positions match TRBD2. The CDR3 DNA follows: TGTGCCACCTCCGGGGGGACGAACACCGGGGAGCTGTTTTTT. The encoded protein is CATSGGTNTGELFF.